The 19 T cell receptor beta chains in this list originate from one sample, sequenced in a study of technical replicates of blood from a few donors. Sequencing was performed with immunoSEQ multiplex PCR; in TCRdb, only in-frame clones are kept and a portion is missing. The table shows roughly 76,000 clones, with 90% to 95% occurring only once. Sequenced: T cells isolated from PBMCs. The receptors derive from a human donor in good health.

The rearrangement uses TRBV4-2 and TRBJ2-7; tentatively, D is TRBD2 (6 bases). The CDR3 extends over 15 amino acids. Germline V gives CDR1 LGHNA, CDR2 YNFKEQ. V was shortened by 0 bases and J by 3 bases, with 12 bases between the two germline ends. In nucleotides, the CDR3 is TGTGCCAGCAGCCAAGAGGCTCGGGGGTTCTACGAGCAGTACTTC. Translated, it gives CASSQEARGFYEQYF.

The V and J genes are TRBV11-2 and TRBJ2-5; TRBD2 aligns across 7 bases. The trim removed 4 bases at V and 5 bases at J, leaving 10 bases unmatched. CDR3 length: 15 residues. CDR1 is SGHAT and CDR2 is FQNNGV in the germline V gene. The CDR3 sequence is CASSSGGRGRETQYF. The CDR3 nucleotides read TGTGCCAGCAGCTCCGGGGGGAGGGGCAGGGAGACCCAGTACTTC.

The chain carries TRBV6-5 and TRBJ2-4; TRBD2 might be the D (6 bases). The V end lost 5 bases, the J end lost 4 bases, and 9 bases lay between the germline ends. The CDR3 length is 13 residues. Germline assignment: CDR1 MNHEY and CDR2 SVGAGI. CDR3 sequence (DNA): TGTGCCAGCAGTGTTAGCGGAAAAAACATTCAGTACTTC. It yields the protein CASSVSGKNIQYF.

This clone was counted between two and nine times. The J gene is TRBJ1-1, the V gene TRBV19; D is ambiguous. CDR3 length: 17 residues. The V gene lost 4 bases and the J gene lost 0 bases, with 18 bases spanning the gap. Germline assignment: CDR1 LNHDA and CDR2 SQIVND (reference sequence). The CDR3 region is CASSRRITGLMNTEAFF. As DNA, the CDR3 is TGTGCCAGTAGTAGACGGATAACGGGTCTCATGAACACTGAAGCTTTCTTT.

CDR3 sequence (DNA): TGCGCCAGCAGCCAAGTTAGGGGCTTTAACTATGGCTACACCTTC. Translation gives CASSQVRGFNYGYTF. V and J are TRBV4-1 and TRBJ1-2; possible D gene TRBD1, 5 bases. This CDR3 is 15 amino acids long. Germline lookup yields CDR1 MGHRA and CDR2 YSYEKL. Trimming took 1 base from V and 1 from J, leaving 10 bases between them.

The V gene is TRBV15, the J gene TRBJ1-4; D not certain. Germline loops: CDR1 LNHNV, CDR2 YYDKDF (reference sequence). The CDR3 length is 12 residues. V lost 0 bases and J lost 8, with 4 bases in between. The CDR3 loop is CATSRDVEKLFF. The DNA of the CDR3 is TGTGCCACCAGCAGAGATGTAGAAAAACTGTTTTTT.

V and J are TRBV4-1 and TRBJ2-1; maybe TRBD2 (7 bases). There are 16 residues in the CDR3. Trimming pared 0 bases from V and 5 bases from J, leaving 14 bases between. CDR1 is MGHRA and CDR2 is YSYEKL in the germline V gene. The CDR3 coding sequence is TGCGCCAGCAGCCAAGAGGGGCGGGGGCTTAACAATGAGCAGTTCTTC. Its translation: CASSQEGRGLNNEQFF.

V is TRBV11-2 and J is TRBJ2-1; D may be TRBD2 (5 bases). The germline V gene has CDR1 SGHAT and CDR2 FQNNGV. Trimming removed 1 base at V and 3 bases at J, with 13 bases between. This CDR3 spans 16 amino acids. The CDR3 reads CASSLVGERDYNEQFF. CDR3 nucleotide sequence: TGTGCCAGCAGCTTAGTCGGAGAGAGGGACTACAATGAGCAGTTCTTC. The full variable domain, completed using reference TRBV11-2 and TRBJ2-1, is EAGVAQSPRYKIIEKRQSVAFWCNPISGHATLYWYQQILGQGPKLLIQFQNNGVVDDSQLPKDRFSAERLKGVDSTLKIQPAKLEDSAVYLCASSLVGERDYNEQFFGPGTRLTVL.

The rearrangement links TRBV4-1 to TRBJ1-1; D unclear. The CDR3 is made up of 15 amino acids. The ends were cut back, 0 bases at V and 3 bases at J, with 11 bases in the middle. Germline V gives CDR1 MGHRA, CDR2 YSYEKL. The CDR3 protein is CASSQDPRVDTEAFF. The CDR3 DNA reads TGCGCCAGCAGCCAAGACCCCCGTGTCGACACTGAAGCTTTCTTT.

The J gene is TRBJ2-1, the V gene TRBV29-1; TRBD2 aligns across 16 bases. The CDR3 runs to 19 residues. Germline V gene data show CDR1 as SQVTM and CDR2 as ANQGSEA. The trim removed 6 bases at V and 0 bases at J, leaving 11 bases unmatched. CDR3 sequence (DNA): TGCAGCGTCGCCCTGAGAGGGACTAGCGGGAGGGCCTCCTACAATGAGCAGTTCTTC. Encoded protein: CSVALRGTSGRASYNEQFF.

The chain recombines TRBV6-5 with TRBJ2-7; possibly TRBD2 for D (5 bases). Per the germline V gene, CDR1 is MNHEY and CDR2 is SVGAGI. Trimming took off 5 bases at V and 4 bases at J, with 15 bases between the two ends. The CDR3 is 14 amino acids. DNA for the CDR3: TGTGCCAGCAGTGAGGCCGGGCGCGGGTACGAGCAGTACTTC. Residues: CASSEAGRGYEQYF.

This sequence joins TRBV11-2 and TRBJ2-5; possible D gene TRBD2, 5 bases. Trimming pared 1 base from V and 9 bases from J, leaving 24 bases between. This CDR3 has 17 amino acids. Germline V gene data show CDR1 as SGHAT and CDR2 as FQNNGV. CDR3 residues: CASSLGAGLGNRESQYF. In DNA, the CDR3 is TGTGCCAGCAGCTTAGGTGCGGGCCTCGGGAATAGAGAATCCCAGTACTTC.

The chain carries TRBV5-1 and TRBJ1-4; possibly TRBD1 for D (5 bases). Germline V gives CDR1 SGHRS, CDR2 YFSETQ. Trimming removed 4 bases from V and 5 bases from J, with 12 bases in between. The CDR3 has 14 residues. CDR3 amino acids: CASSRGVKNEKLFF. The CDR3, as DNA: TGCGCCAGCAGCCGGGGGGTGAAAAATGAAAAACTGTTTTTT.

V and J are TRBV5-1 and TRBJ2-7; 7 bases line up with TRBD2. This CDR3 has 15 amino acids. Trimming removed 4 bases from V and 2 bases from J; junction bases left unmatched: 9. Germline V gene lookup returns CDR1 SGHRS and CDR2 YFSETQ. This chain's CDR3 is CASSPGGSDPYEQYF. The CDR3, as DNA: TGCGCCAGCAGCCCCGGGGGGTCCGACCCCTACGAGCAGTACTTC.

The chain couples TRBV5-1 to TRBJ1-2, with D possibly being TRBD1 (6 bases). From germline, CDR1 is SGHRS and CDR2 YFSETQ. There are 13 residues in the CDR3. V was clipped by 0 bases and J by 7 bases, with 10 bases between them. CDR3 bases: TGCGCCAGCAGCTTGGTCAGGGGAAGTGGCTACACCTTC. This gives the protein CASSLVRGSGYTF.

The V call is TRBV6-4, the J call TRBJ2-7; 8 nucleotides match TRBD2. Germline assignment: CDR1 MRHNA and CDR2 SNTAGT. With 1 base clipped from V and 3 bases from J, the junction kept 2 bases outside the gene matches. The CDR3 runs 14 residues. CDR3 loop: CASSDLRGDYEQYF. The CDR3 DNA is TGTGCCAGCAGTGACTTGCGGGGGGACTACGAGCAGTACTTC.

The rearrangement joins TRBV29-1 to TRBJ1-2, with D possibly being TRBD1 (6 bases). The germline V and J ends were trimmed by 5 bases and 8 bases, with 18 bases remaining between them. The germline CDR1 and CDR2 sequences are SQVTM and ANQGSEA. The CDR3 consists of 13 residues. CDR3 bases: TGCAGCGTTTGGCAGGGGACCTGGGGGGGCTACACCTTC. Translation: CSVWQGTWGGYTF.

The chain is built from TRBV7-9 and TRBJ2-1; D is perhaps TRBD1 (6 bases). Germline V gene data show CDR1 as SEHNR and CDR2 as FQNEAQ (reference sequence). CDR3 size: 14 residues. V shed 4 bases and J shed 7 bases, with 14 bases lying between them. The DNA for the CDR3 is TGTGCCAGCAGCTCCCCGGGACAATGGAATGAGCAGTTCTTC. It specifies CASSSPGQWNEQFF.

This clone showed up just a few times. The rearrangement uses TRBV12-5 and TRBJ2-7; 10 bases align to TRBD1. Germline V gene sequence: CDR1 LGHNT, CDR2 FRNRAP. The CDR3 runs 14 residues. J was trimmed by 5 bases and V by 6 bases; bases with no gene match: 7. CDR3 in amino acids: CASGLGQGVNEQYF. CDR3 DNA sequence: TGTGCTAGTGGCCTTGGACAGGGGGTCAACGAGCAGTACTTC.